A single sample gave rise to the 21 T cell receptor beta chains below, sequenced in a study of blood T cell repertoires in COVID-19. Clones were sequenced by immunoSEQ multiplex PCR, and TCRdb holds only the in-frame ones, with some missing. This table has under 200,000 clones, 80% to 90% appearing once. Material: peripheral blood. All receptors derive from a woman aged 70-85 years with COVID-19, enrolled during active disease.

The rearrangement uses TRBV5-1 and TRBJ1-1; D may be TRBD1 (6 bases). The CDR3 contains 15 residues. CDR1 is SGHRS, CDR2 YFSETQ, per germline. Between the trimmed V and J ends, which lost 4 bases and 1 base, there was a span of 14 bases. This CDR3 is CASSPAWGRNTEAFF. In DNA, the CDR3 is TGCGCCAGCAGCCCTGCTTGGGGGCGGAACACTGAAGCTTTCTTT.

The chain joins TRBV9 to TRBJ1-2; 8 bases agree with TRBD1. This CDR3 has 13 amino acids. V gave up 7 bases and J gave up 7 bases; unmatched junction bases: 9. CDR1 SGDLS and CDR2 YYNGEE come from the germline V gene. Here the CDR3 reads CASANPTGVGYTF. DNA for the CDR3: TGTGCCAGCGCCAATCCGACAGGGGTTGGCTACACCTTC.

This clone was counted at least ten times. The junction differs from germline at one of its ends, possibly a read error. This specimen includes other DNA sequences encoding the same CDR3. The V and J genes are TRBV2 and TRBJ1-5; unclear D gene. The V gene's germline CDR1 is SNHLY and CDR2 FYNNEI. The CDR3 has 15 residues. CDR3 in amino acids: CASCDEARPGQPQHF. CDR3 nucleotide sequence: TGTGCCAGCTGTGACGAGGCACGACCCGGTCAGCCCCAGCATTTT.

The V and J genes are TRBV3-1 (or the pseudogene TRBV3-2) and TRBJ2-7; 9 bases align to TRBD1. The CDR3 totals 14 residues. The ends lost 3 bases at V and 6 bases at J; junction bases unmatched: 6. Germline V CDR1 and CDR2: LGHDT, YNNKEL (reference sequence). DNA of the CDR3: TGTGCCAGCAGCCACCCCGGGACAGGGCTCGAGCAGTACTTC. Translating it yields CASSHPGTGLEQYF.

This clone was seen repeatedly, ten times or more. The CDR3 here is CASIAGPMYNEQFF. For the CDR3, the DNA is TGTGCCAGCATTGCGGGACCCATGTACAATGAGCAGTTCTTC. The chain recombines TRBV27 with TRBJ2-1, with a tentative D call TRBD2 (6 bases). The V gene's germline CDR1 is MNHEY and CDR2 SMNVEV (reference sequence). Trimming removed 7 bases from V and 4 bases from J, with 14 bases in between. This CDR3 is 14 amino acids long.

This clone was counted a single time. The rearrangement links TRBV6-5 to TRBJ2-1; 10 bases align to TRBD2. The V gene's germline CDR1 is MNHEY and CDR2 SVGAGI. V was pared by 4 bases and J by 5 bases, with 5 bases of the junction left unmatched. There are 15 residues in the CDR3. The CDR3: CASSWLAGDNNEQFF. CDR3 bases: TGTGCCAGCAGTTGGCTAGCGGGAGACAACAATGAGCAGTTCTTC.

This clone was detected only a few times. The chain carries TRBV30 and TRBJ2-5; 9 bases are a match to TRBD2. The CDR3 consists of 19 residues. Trimming at V came to 1 base and at J to 3 bases, leaving 18 bases not matched to a gene. CDR1 and CDR2 from the germline V gene are GTSNPN and SVGIG (reference sequence). The CDR3 region is CAWSGVASGNGRKKETQYF. CDR3 sequence (DNA): TGTGCCTGGAGTGGAGTCGCTAGCGGGAACGGAAGAAAAAAAGAGACCCAGTACTTC.

This chain links TRBV10-3 with TRBJ2-3, with D perhaps TRBD2 (6 bases). CDR3 size: 15 residues. Trimming pared 3 bases from V and 4 bases from J, leaving 14 bases between. Germline loops: CDR1 ENHRY, CDR2 SYGVKD. The CDR3 DNA is TGTGCCATCAGTGATCCCGGGGGAGTTTCAGATACGCAGTATTTT. This sequence encodes CAISDPGGVSDTQYF.

The chain's CDR3 is CASSGVAGGRRETQYF. CDR3 nucleotide sequence: TGTGCCAGCAGTGGGGTAGCGGGAGGGCGAAGGGAGACCCAGTACTTC. The chain has TRBV2 and TRBJ2-5; TRBD2 matches 11 bases. The CDR3 is 16 residues long. Germline CDR1 reads SNHLY; CDR2 reads FYNNEI. Unmatched junction bases numbered 9, after V lost 4 bases and J lost 5 bases.

In its sample, this clone was seen once. The chain recombines TRBV19 with TRBJ1-2, with 12 nucleotides matching TRBD1. This CDR3 has 16 amino acids. From germline, CDR1 is LNHDA and CDR2 SQIVND (reference sequence). The junction had 9 bases not matched to a gene; V was cut back by 7 bases and J by 3 bases. Here the CDR3 reads CASTPAGTGGDYGYTF. The CDR3 DNA reads as TGTGCCAGTACCCCGGCAGGGACAGGGGGCGACTATGGCTACACCTTC.

CDR3 amino acids: CASSYSGTGALYGYTF. Here the CDR3 DNA reads TGTGCCAGCAGTTACTCCGGGACAGGGGCCCTCTATGGCTACACCTTC. This chain connects TRBV6-5 to TRBJ1-2; 10 nucleotides match TRBD1. Germline V gives CDR1 MNHEY, CDR2 SVGAGI. The trim removed 0 bases at V and 4 bases at J, leaving 5 bases unmatched. The CDR3 totals 16 residues.

V gene TRBV9 combines with J gene TRBJ2-2, with D tentatively TRBD2 (7 bases). The CDR3 covers 17 residues. Germline lookup yields CDR1 SGDLS and CDR2 YYNGEE. Trimming took 4 bases from V and 0 from J, leaving 16 bases between them. This CDR3 is CASSLRGGSANTGELFF. CDR3 DNA sequence: TGTGCCAGCAGCTTAAGGGGGGGCAGCGCGAACACCGGGGAGCTGTTTTTT. The whole variable domain, remainder taken from reference TRBV9 and TRBJ2-2, is DSGVTQTPKHLITATGQRVTLRCSPRSGDLSVYWYQQSLDQGLQFLIQYYNGEERAKGNILERFSAQQFPDLHSELNLSSLELGDSALYFCASSLRGGSANTGELFFGEGSRLTVL.

The chain combines TRBV2 with TRBJ1-4, with D possibly matching TRBD1 (6 bases). The CDR3 loop spans 17 amino acids. The V end was cut by 6 bases, the J end by 8 bases, with 25 bases between. Germline CDR1 is SNHLY and CDR2 is FYNNEI. The CDR3, as DNA: TGTGCCAGCAGGCCCGACGTGAGGGGGTCAAGCGTAGAAAAACTGTTTTTT. As protein: CASRPDVRGSSVEKLFF.

This clone was counted ten times or more. The chain joins TRBV11-2 to TRBJ2-1; possible D gene TRBD2, 5 bases. Germline V gene lookup returns CDR1 SGHAT and CDR2 FQNNGV. The CDR3 covers 15 residues. The V end was cut by 5 bases, the J end by 6 bases, with 17 bases between. The CDR3 spells CASSPSMRRANEQFF. The CDR3 DNA reads TGTGCCAGCAGCCCCAGTATGCGGCGGGCCAATGAGCAGTTCTTC.

J is TRBJ1-1 and V is TRBV6-5, with a weak D call TRBD1 (6 bases). V gave up 2 bases and J gave up 1 base, with 11 bases separating them. CDR1 MNHEY and CDR2 SVGAGI come from the germline V gene. CDR3 size: 15 residues. CDR3 DNA sequence: TGTGCCAGCAGTTACGGGGGGGCGGCGAACACTGAAGCTTTCTTT. Encoded protein: CASSYGGAANTEAFF.

This chain uses TRBV6-5 with TRBJ1-2, with a weak D call TRBD1 (5 bases). Germline V gene lookup returns CDR1 MNHEY and CDR2 SVGAGI. This CDR3 has 12 residues. The germline V and J ends were trimmed by 10 bases and 4 bases, with 13 bases remaining between them. The CDR3, as DNA: TGTGCCACCAACCAGGGTATCTATGGCTACACCTTC. Residues: CATNQGIYGYTF.

The rearrangement links TRBV2 to TRBJ2-5; 15 bases map to TRBD2. With V trimmed by 6 bases and J by 2 bases, 13 bases remained unmatched. The CDR3 sequence is 19 residues long. CDR1 is SNHLY, CDR2 FYNNEI, per germline. CDR3 loop: CASRRPGTSGRTKQETQYF. The CDR3 DNA reads as TGTGCCAGCAGGCGTCCCGGGACTAGCGGGAGGACCAAACAAGAGACCCAGTACTTC. The full variable domain, its missing parts supplied by reference TRBV2 and TRBJ2-5, is EPEVTQTPSHQVTQMGQEVILRCVPISNHLYFYWYRQILGQKVEFLVSFYNNEISEKSEIFDDQFSVERPDGSNFTLKIRSTKLEDSAMYFCASRRPGTSGRTKQETQYFGPGTRLLVL.

V is TRBV2 and J is TRBJ1-5; D is uncertain. The germline gives CDR1 SNHLY, CDR2 FYNNEI. The CDR3 spans 15 residues. CDR3: CPRCHAARPGQPQHF. DNA for the CDR3: TGTCCCCGCTGTCATGCGGCACGACCCGGTCAGCCCCAGCATTTT.

V and J are TRBV19 and TRBJ2-3; 8 bases match TRBD2. Germline loops: CDR1 LNHDA, CDR2 SQIVND (reference sequence). The ends lost 0 bases at V and 4 bases at J; junction bases unmatched: 6. The CDR3 spans 16 residues. CDR3 amino acids: CASSIDQRGRADTQYF. The CDR3 DNA sequence: TGTGCCAGTAGTATAGATCAGCGGGGGCGAGCAGATACGCAGTATTTT.

The chain is built from TRBV6-5 and TRBJ1-2; tentatively, D is TRBD1 (5 bases). This CDR3 has 15 residues. The ends were cut back, 6 bases at V and 5 bases at J, with 19 bases in the middle. CDR1 and CDR2 from the germline V gene are MNHEY and SVGAGI. The CDR3 reads CASSLATRVPYGYTF. The CDR3 DNA is TGTGCCAGCAGCTTAGCCACCAGGGTACCGTATGGCTACACCTTC.

This clone was recorded only once. The CDR3 region has the DNA TGTGCCAGCAGCTCCAGGGCGGATACGCAGTATTTT. This encodes CASSSRADTQYF. The chain links TRBV2 to TRBJ2-3, with D possibly being TRBD1 (5 bases). Trimming pared 6 bases from V and 6 bases from J, leaving 10 bases between. The CDR3 sequence is 12 residues long. Per germline, CDR1 SNHLY and CDR2 FYNNEI.